The entry below gives a single T cell receptor beta chain sequence along with its context. This sample's time point: time of PML onset. The sample is drawn from a study of multiple sclerosis patients with progressive multifocal leukoencephalopathy. Clones were sequenced by immunoSEQ multiplex PCR, and TCRdb holds only the in-frame ones, with some missing. In the table there are some 30,000 clones, 75% to 90% of which are singletons. CDR3 length equals 13 residues. The V end was cut by 4 bases, the J end by 7 bases, with 8 bases between. Germline values: CDR1 SNHLY, CDR2 FYNNEI. The rearrangement joins TRBV2 to TRBJ1-6; D call uncertain. The receptor was derived from a woman between 25 and 40 years old with progressive multifocal leukoencephalopathy. The sample was PBMCs, taken from a patient treated with natalizumab. The CDR3 here is CASSVGSNSPLHF. In DNA, the CDR3 is TGTGCCAGCAGTGTGGGCAGCAATTCACCCCTCCACTTT.